Detailed here is one TCR beta chain. These data originate in a study of blood T cell repertoires in COVID-19. In the study overall: The origin of the acute and convalescent COVID-19 samples was the United States, Italy and Spain. PBMCs, B-cell-depleted T cells, or T cells provided the cDNA or gDNA that made up the material.

Authors' processing steps: Estimation of nucleated cell counts relied on the amplification of reference gene primers. Here immunoSEQ multiplex PCR was the method, and the copy in TCRdb shows in-frame clones only, minus some. D and trimming come from the DNA, and the V and J calls and clone size come from that table. The sample has about 56,000 clones; about 90% are singletons. The CDR3 spans 15 residues. V shed 4 bases and J shed 3 bases, with 16 bases lying between them. Germline V gene data show CDR1 as LGHDT and CDR2 as YNNKEL (reference sequence). This chain links TRBV3-1 (or the pseudogene TRBV3-2) with TRBJ2-7, with D unclear. This receptor was obtained from a human donor in a cohort sampled during active COVID-19. Material: peripheral blood. DNA for the CDR3: TGTGCCAGCAGCCTCCTAGGCCAGTTCCGCTACGAGCAGTACTTC. Its protein product is CASSLLGQFRYEQYF.